This T cell receptor (beta chain) is drawn from a study of shared T cell receptors in the human thymus. Libraries were prepared by immunoSEQ multiplex PCR; TCRdb keeps only in-frame clonotypes and omits some of them. The data show hundreds of thousands of clones, around 87% seen once. CDR1 MNHEY and CDR2 SMNVEV come from the germline V gene (reference sequence). The CDR3 runs to 16 residues. V dropped 2 bases and J dropped 9; count of bases not matched to a gene: 11. In addition, the sample was reused for a study of human thymus T cells. This second study notes: Corrective cardiac surgery supplied the resected thymus tissue.

The TCR comes from a boy younger than two with a congenital heart defect. The gene calls are TRBV27 and TRBJ2-1; 9 positions match TRBD2. Material for sequencing was thymocytes. CDR3 region: CASSLRTSDPSVEQFF. The CDR3 DNA is TGTGCCAGCAGTTTACGGACTAGCGATCCTTCCGTTGAGCAGTTCTTC.